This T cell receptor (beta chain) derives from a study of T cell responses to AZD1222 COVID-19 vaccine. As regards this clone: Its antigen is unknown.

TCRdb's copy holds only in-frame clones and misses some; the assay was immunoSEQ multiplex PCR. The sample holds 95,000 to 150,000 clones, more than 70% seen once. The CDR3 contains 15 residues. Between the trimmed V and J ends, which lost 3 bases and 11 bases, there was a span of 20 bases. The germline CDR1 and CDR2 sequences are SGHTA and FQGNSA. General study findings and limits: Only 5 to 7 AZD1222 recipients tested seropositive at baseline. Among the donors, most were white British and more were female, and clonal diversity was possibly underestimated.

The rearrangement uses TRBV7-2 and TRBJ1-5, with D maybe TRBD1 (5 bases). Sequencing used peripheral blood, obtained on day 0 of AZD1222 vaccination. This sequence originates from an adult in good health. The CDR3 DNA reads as TGTGCCAGCAGCTTTAATCAGGGTGCGGGTTGGTCCCAGCATTTT. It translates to CASSFNQGAGWSQHF. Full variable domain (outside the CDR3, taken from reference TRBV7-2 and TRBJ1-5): GAGVSQSPSNKVTEKGKDVELRCDPISGHTALYWYRQSLGQGLEFLIYFQGNSAPDKSGLPSDRFSAERTGGSVSTLTIQRTQQEDSAVYLCASSFNQGAGWSQHFGDGTRLSIL.